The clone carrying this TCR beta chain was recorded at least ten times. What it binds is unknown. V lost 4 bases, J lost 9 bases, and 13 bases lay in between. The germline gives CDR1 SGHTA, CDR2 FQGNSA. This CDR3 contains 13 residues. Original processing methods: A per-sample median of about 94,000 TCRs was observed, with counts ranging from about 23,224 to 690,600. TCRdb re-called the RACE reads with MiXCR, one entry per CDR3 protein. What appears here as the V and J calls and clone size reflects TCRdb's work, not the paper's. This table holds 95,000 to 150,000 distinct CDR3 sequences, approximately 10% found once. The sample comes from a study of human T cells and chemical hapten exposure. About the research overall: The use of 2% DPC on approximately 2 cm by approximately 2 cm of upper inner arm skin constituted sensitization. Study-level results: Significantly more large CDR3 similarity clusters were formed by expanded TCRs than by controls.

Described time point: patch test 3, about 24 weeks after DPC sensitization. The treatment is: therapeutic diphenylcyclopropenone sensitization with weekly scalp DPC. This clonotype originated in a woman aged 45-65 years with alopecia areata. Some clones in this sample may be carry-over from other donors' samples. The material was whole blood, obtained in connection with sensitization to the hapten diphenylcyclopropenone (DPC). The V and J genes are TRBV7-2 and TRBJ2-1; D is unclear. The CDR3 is CASSSQVLFEQFF. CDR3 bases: TGTGCCAGCAGCTCCCAGGTGCTTTTTGAGCAGTTCTTC.